Each of the 15 T cell receptor beta chains below was sequenced from the same sample in a study of blood T cell repertoires in COVID-19. Data came from immunoSEQ multiplex PCR; TCRdb stores just in-frame clones and leaves some out. Found here are about 20,000 clones, under 95% of them singletons; the top ten hold 3.5% to 4.5%. Input material: peripheral blood. The receptors were sampled from a human donor in a cohort sampled during active COVID-19.

The chain couples TRBV12-3 or TRBV12-4 to TRBJ1-2; tentatively, D is TRBD1 (6 bases). This CDR3 comprises 13 residues. Trimming pared 7 bases from V and 6 bases from J, leaving 15 bases between. Written as DNA, the CDR3 is TGTGCCAGCACCCCACGGGGGGGGCATGGCTACACCTTC. This translates into CASTPRGGHGYTF.

This clone was counted once. The rearrangement joins TRBV7-2 to TRBJ2-6, with TRBD2 matching over 7 bases. The CDR3 sequence is 18 residues long. Germline V gives CDR1 SGHTA, CDR2 FQGNSA. V shed 5 bases, J shed 2 bases, and the junction held 12 bases outside the gene matches. The CDR3 nucleotides read TGTGCCAGCAGCCCTCGACTTCTGACTAGCACTGGGGCCAACGTCCTGACTTTC. Translation: CASSPRLLTSTGANVLTF.

The V and J genes are TRBV24-1 and TRBJ2-5, with 8 bases fitting TRBD2. This CDR3 has 15 residues. CDR1 KGHDR and CDR2 SFDVKD come from the germline V gene. The J segment lost 7 bases and the V segment lost 4 bases, leaving 10 bases of the junction unmatched. The CDR3 DNA follows: TGTGCCACCAGTGACCCGGGGGGGGAAATGGGGACCCAGTACTTC. This translates into CATSDPGGEMGTQYF.

The V call is TRBV5-1, the J call TRBJ2-3; 7 bases line up with TRBD2. The trim removed 1 base at V and 3 bases at J, leaving 8 bases unmatched. CDR1 is SGHRS and CDR2 is YFSETQ in the germline V gene. The CDR3 contains 16 residues. The CDR3 DNA is TGCGCCAGCAGCTTGAGTTTGGTGGGGGGGACAGATACGCAGTATTTT. Encoded protein: CASSLSLVGGTDTQYF. Full variable domain (missing parts from reference TRBV5-1 and TRBJ2-3): KAGVTQTPRYLIKTRGQQVTLSCSPISGHRSVSWYQQTPGQGLQFLFEYFSETQRNKGNFPGRFSGRQFSNSRSEMNVSTLELGDSALYLCASSLSLVGGTDTQYFGPGTRLTVL.

The chain combines TRBV14 with TRBJ2-3; D is possibly TRBD1 (5 bases). From germline, CDR1 is SGHDN and CDR2 FVKESK. The ends were cut back, 4 bases at V and 6 bases at J, with 14 bases in the middle. The CDR3 spans 14 residues. This CDR3 is CASSLRQSADTQYF. In nucleotides, the CDR3 is TGTGCCAGCAGCCTTAGACAGTCGGCTGATACGCAGTATTTT.

The chain combines TRBV14 with TRBJ2-1; D possibly corresponds to TRBD1 (8 bases). There are 13 residues in the CDR3. Germline V gene lookup returns CDR1 SGHDN and CDR2 FVKESK. V was pared by 11 bases and J by 6 bases, with 17 bases between. The CDR3: CACGRQGFNEQFF. Here the CDR3 DNA reads TGTGCCTGCGGGAGACAGGGGTTCAATGAGCAGTTCTTC. Drawing the rest from reference TRBV14 and TRBJ2-1, the complete variable domain is EAGVTQFPSHSVIEKGQTVTLRCDPISGHDNLYWYRRVMGKEIKFLLHFVKESKQDESGMPNNRFLAERTGGTYSTLKVQPAELEDSGVYFCACGRQGFNEQFFGPGTRLTVL.

The genes are TRBV27 and TRBJ1-3; weak D call: TRBD1 (5 bases). Germline V gene data show CDR1 as MNHEY and CDR2 as SMNVEV (reference sequence). V shed 5 bases and J shed 0 bases, with 11 bases lying between them. The CDR3 spans 15 residues. The CDR3 DNA sequence: TGTGCCAGCAGTGCGGGACGGAGCTCTGGAAACACCATATATTTT. As protein: CASSAGRSSGNTIYF.

Only a few counts were recorded for this clone. The rearrangement links TRBV12-5 to TRBJ2-1; the match to TRBD1 covers 9 bases. CDR3 length equals 15 residues. Germline lookup yields CDR1 LGHNT and CDR2 FRNRAP. V lost 7 bases and J lost 5; bases outside the gene matches: 9. The CDR3 bases are TGTGCTAGTGCCCTGGGACAGGGAACAAACAATGAGCAGTTCTTC. This sequence encodes CASALGQGTNNEQFF. The variable domain in full, with the rest retrieved from reference TRBV12-5 and TRBJ2-1, is DARVTQTPRHKVTEMGQEVTMRCQPILGHNTVFWYRQTMMQGLELLAYFRNRAPLDDSGMPKDRFSAEMPDATLATLKIQPSEPRDSAVYFCASALGQGTNNEQFFGPGTRLTVL.

The chain is built from TRBV7-2 and TRBJ2-1; no clear D. Germline CDR1 SGHTA, CDR2 FQGNSA. The V end was cut by 1 base, the J end by 4 bases, with 5 bases between. The CDR3 totals 13 residues. CDR3 DNA: TGTGCCAGCAGCTTAGGACTTTACAATGAGCAGTTCTTC. This codes for CASSLGLYNEQFF. Drawing the rest from reference TRBV7-2 and TRBJ2-1, the complete variable domain is GAGVSQSPSNKVTEKGKDVELRCDPISGHTALYWYRQSLGQGLEFLIYFQGNSAPDKSGLPSDRFSAERTGGSVSTLTIQRTQQEDSAVYLCASSLGLYNEQFFGPGTRLTVL.

This chain connects TRBV3-1 (or the pseudogene TRBV3-2) to TRBJ1-5, with 10 nucleotides matching TRBD1. Germline V lookup: CDR1 LGHDT, CDR2 YNNKEL (reference sequence). With 1 base clipped from V and 3 bases from J, the junction kept 3 bases outside the gene matches. The CDR3 is made up of 16 amino acids. The CDR3: CASSQGGQGYNQPQHF. Here the CDR3 DNA reads TGTGCCAGCAGCCAAGGGGGACAGGGGTACAATCAGCCCCAGCATTTT.

The chain uses TRBV4-1 and TRBJ2-3; no clear D gene. V was trimmed by 3 bases and J by 2 bases, leaving 9 bases between them. This CDR3 is 14 amino acids long. Per germline, CDR1 MGHRA and CDR2 YSYEKL. The CDR3 DNA sequence: TGCGCCAGCAGCCATGCGACACACACAGATACGCAGTATTTT. It translates to CASSHATHTDTQYF.

CDR3 nucleotide sequence: TGTGCCATCAGTGAGGGGGGCAATTCACCCCTCCACTTT. It encodes CAISEGGNSPLHF. The V and J genes are TRBV10-3 and TRBJ1-6, with a tentative D call TRBD1 (6 bases). The CDR3 covers 13 residues. Trimming cost V 2 bases and J 7 bases, with 6 bases left between them. Per germline, CDR1 ENHRY and CDR2 SYGVKD.

This chain connects TRBV28 to TRBJ2-2; D gene unclear. The CDR3 consists of 14 residues. Germline lookup yields CDR1 MDHEN and CDR2 SYDVKM. V was clipped by 7 bases and J by 5 bases, with 14 bases between them. CDR3 sequence (DNA): TGTGCCAGCACCTCAAACGCTCGGACCGGGGAGCTGTTTTTT. Protein: CASTSNARTGELFF.

V and J are TRBV27 and TRBJ2-1; TRBD2 aligns across 7 bases. The junction had 6 bases not matched to a gene; V was cut back by 4 bases and J by 3 bases. This CDR3 is 15 amino acids long. Germline V gives CDR1 MNHEY, CDR2 SMNVEV (reference sequence). Written as DNA, the CDR3 is TGTGCCAGCAGTTCAACCGGGACTAACTACAATGAGCAGTTCTTC. Its translation: CASSSTGTNYNEQFF.

This rearrangement joins TRBV5-3 to TRBJ2-7; 7 bases line up with TRBD2. TRBV5-3 is assigned to the ORF class and has an uncertain function. CDR3 size: 14 residues. The V segment lost 1 base and the J segment 5 bases; nucleotides outside the gene matches: 6. The CDR3 DNA reads as TGTGCCAGAAGCTTGCGGCTAGCGGAACACGAGCAGTACGTC. It is translated as CARSLRLAEHEQYV.